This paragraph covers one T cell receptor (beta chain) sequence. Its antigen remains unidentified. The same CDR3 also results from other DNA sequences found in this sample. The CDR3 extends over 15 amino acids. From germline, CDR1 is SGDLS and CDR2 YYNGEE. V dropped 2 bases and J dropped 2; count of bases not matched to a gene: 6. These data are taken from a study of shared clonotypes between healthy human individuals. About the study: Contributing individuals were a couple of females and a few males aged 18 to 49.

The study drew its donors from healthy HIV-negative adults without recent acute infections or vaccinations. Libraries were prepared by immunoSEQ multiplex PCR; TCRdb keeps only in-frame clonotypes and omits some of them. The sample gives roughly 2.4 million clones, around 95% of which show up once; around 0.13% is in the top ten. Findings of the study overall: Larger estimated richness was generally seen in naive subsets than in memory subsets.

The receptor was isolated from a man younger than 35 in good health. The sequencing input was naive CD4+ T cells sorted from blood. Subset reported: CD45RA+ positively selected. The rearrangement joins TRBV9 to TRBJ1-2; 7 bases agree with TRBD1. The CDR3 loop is CASSVTGDPNYGYTF. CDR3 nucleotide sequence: TGTGCCAGCAGCGTTACAGGGGATCCAAACTATGGCTACACCTTC.